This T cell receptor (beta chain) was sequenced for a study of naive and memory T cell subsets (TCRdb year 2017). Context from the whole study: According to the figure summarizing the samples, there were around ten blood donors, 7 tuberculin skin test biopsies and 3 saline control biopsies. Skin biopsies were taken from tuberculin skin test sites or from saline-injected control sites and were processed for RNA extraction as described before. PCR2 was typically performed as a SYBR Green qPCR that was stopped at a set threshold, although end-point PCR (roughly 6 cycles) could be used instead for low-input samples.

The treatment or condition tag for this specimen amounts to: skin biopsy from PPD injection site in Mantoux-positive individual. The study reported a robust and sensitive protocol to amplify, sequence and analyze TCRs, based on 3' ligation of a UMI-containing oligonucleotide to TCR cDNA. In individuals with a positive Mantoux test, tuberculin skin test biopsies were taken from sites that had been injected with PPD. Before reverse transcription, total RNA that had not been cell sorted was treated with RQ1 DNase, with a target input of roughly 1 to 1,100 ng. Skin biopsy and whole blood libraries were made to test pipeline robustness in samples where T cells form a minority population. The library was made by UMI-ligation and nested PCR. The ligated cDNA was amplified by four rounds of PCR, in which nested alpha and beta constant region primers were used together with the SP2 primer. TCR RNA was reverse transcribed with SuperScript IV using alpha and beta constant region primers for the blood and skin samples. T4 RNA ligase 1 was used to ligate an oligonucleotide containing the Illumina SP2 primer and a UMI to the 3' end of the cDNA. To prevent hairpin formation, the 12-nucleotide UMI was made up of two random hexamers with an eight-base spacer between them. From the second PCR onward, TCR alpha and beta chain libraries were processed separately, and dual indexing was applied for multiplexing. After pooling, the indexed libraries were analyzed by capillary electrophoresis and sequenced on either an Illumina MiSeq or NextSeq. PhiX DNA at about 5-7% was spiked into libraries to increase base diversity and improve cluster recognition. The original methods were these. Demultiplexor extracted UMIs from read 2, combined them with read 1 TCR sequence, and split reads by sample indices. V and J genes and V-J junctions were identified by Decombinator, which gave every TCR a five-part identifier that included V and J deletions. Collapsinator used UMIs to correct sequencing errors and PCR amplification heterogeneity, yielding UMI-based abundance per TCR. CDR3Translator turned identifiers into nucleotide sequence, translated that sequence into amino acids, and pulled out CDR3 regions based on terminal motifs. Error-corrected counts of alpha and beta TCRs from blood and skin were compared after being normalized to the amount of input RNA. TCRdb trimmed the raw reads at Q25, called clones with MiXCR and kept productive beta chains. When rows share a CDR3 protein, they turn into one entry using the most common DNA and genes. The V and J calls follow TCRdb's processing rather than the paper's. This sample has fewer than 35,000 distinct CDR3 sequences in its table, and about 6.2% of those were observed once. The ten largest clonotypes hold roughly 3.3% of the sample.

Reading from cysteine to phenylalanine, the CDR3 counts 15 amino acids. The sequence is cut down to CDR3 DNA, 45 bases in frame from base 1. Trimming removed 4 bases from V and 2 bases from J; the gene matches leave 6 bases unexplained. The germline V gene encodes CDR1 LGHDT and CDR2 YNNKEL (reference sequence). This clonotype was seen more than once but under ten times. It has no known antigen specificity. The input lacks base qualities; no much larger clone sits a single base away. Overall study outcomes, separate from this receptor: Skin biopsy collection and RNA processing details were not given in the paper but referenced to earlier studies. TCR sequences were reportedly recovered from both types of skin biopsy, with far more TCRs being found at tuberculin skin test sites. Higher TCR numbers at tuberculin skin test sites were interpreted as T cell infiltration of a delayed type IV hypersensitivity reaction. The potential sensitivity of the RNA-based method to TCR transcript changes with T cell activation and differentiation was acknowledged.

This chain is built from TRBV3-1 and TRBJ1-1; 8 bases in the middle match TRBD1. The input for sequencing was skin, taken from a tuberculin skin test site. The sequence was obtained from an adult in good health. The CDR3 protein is CASSPQGQVNTEAFF. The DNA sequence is TGTGCCAGCAGCCCCCAGGGACAGGTAAACACTGAAGCTTTCTTT.